The 6 T cell receptor beta chains listed next were all sequenced from one sample in a study of technical replicates of blood from a few donors. Generated by immunoSEQ multiplex PCR, the TCRdb table keeps only in-frame clones and is missing some. The sample includes some 87,000 clones, around 96% seen only once; the top ten take approximately 0.32%. Sequenced sample: T cells isolated from PBMCs. The receptor source for this set is a human donor in good health.

This rearrangement joins TRBV29-1 to TRBJ2-2, with 8 bases that match TRBD2. V lost 5 bases, J lost 3 bases, and 11 bases stayed unmatched. CDR3 length equals 16 residues. Germline CDR1 SQVTM, CDR2 ANQGSEA. The CDR3 spells CSVPRSLAGDTGELFF. CDR3 coding DNA: TGCAGCGTTCCCCGAAGTCTAGCGGGTGACACCGGGGAGCTGTTTTTT.

The genes are TRBV11-2 and TRBJ2-1; tentative D call: TRBD2 (5 bases). V was shortened by 5 bases and J by 6 bases, with 20 bases between the two germline ends. Germline CDR1 and CDR2: SGHAT and FQNNGV. The CDR3 has 16 amino acids. The CDR3 protein is CASSPPTIKQANEQFF. The CDR3 nucleotides are TGTGCCAGCAGCCCGCCGACTATTAAGCAAGCCAATGAGCAGTTCTTC.

This rearrangement joins TRBV28 to TRBJ1-2; 10 positions match TRBD1. Trimming at V came to 10 bases and at J to 7 bases, leaving 12 bases not matched to a gene. Germline CDR1 is MDHEN and CDR2 is SYDVKM. The CDR3 extends over 14 amino acids. CDR3 nucleotide sequence: TGTGCCATCACGAACCGGGACAGGGGAATTGGCTACACCTTC. Translation gives CAITNRDRGIGYTF.

The rearrangement joins TRBV2 to TRBJ1-2; D is ambiguous. This CDR3 is 13 amino acids long. V shed 4 bases and J shed 2 bases, with 8 bases lying between them. Germline CDR1 reads SNHLY; CDR2 reads FYNNEI. The CDR3 region is CASSVRVNYGYTF. CDR3 coding DNA: TGTGCCAGCAGTGTAAGAGTCAACTATGGCTACACCTTC. The variable domain in full, with the rest retrieved from reference TRBV2 and TRBJ1-2, is EPEVTQTPSHQVTQMGQEVILRCVPISNHLYFYWYRQILGQKVEFLVSFYNNEISEKSEIFDDQFSVERPDGSNFTLKIRSTKLEDSAMYFCASSVRVNYGYTFGSGTRLTVV.

The V and J genes are TRBV9 and TRBJ2-7, with TRBD2 as a possible D gene (6 bases). Per the germline V gene, CDR1 is SGDLS and CDR2 is YYNGEE. CDR3 length: 15 residues. Between the trimmed V and J ends, which lost 0 bases and 2 bases, there was a span of 12 bases. CDR3 residues: CASSVGGTVTYEQYF. For the CDR3, the DNA is TGTGCCAGCAGCGTAGGAGGGACTGTTACCTACGAGCAGTACTTC.

CDR3 nucleotide sequence: TGCGCCAGCAGCCCCCTCTACAGCTCTAATGAAAAACTGTTTTTT. Translated: CASSPLYSSNEKLFF. The V and J genes are TRBV4-3 and TRBJ1-4; D gene uncertain. The CDR3 totals 15 residues. Trimming pared 4 bases from V and 3 bases from J, leaving 12 bases between. Germline V gene data show CDR1 as LGHNA and CDR2 as YSLEER.